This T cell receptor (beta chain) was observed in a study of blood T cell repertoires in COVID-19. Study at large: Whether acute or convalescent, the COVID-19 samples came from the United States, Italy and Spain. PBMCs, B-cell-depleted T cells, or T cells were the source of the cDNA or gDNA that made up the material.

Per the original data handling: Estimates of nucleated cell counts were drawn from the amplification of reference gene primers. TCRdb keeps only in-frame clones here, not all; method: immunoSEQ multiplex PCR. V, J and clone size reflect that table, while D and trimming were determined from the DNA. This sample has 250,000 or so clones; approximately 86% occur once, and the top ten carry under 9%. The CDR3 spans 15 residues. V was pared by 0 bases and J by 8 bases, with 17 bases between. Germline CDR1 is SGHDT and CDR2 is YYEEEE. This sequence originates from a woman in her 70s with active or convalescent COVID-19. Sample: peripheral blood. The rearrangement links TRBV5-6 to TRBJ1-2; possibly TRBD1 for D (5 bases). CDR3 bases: TGTGCCAGCAGCTTGGGTGGCGTAGGGGAACGGGGCTACACCTTC. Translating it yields CASSLGGVGERGYTF.